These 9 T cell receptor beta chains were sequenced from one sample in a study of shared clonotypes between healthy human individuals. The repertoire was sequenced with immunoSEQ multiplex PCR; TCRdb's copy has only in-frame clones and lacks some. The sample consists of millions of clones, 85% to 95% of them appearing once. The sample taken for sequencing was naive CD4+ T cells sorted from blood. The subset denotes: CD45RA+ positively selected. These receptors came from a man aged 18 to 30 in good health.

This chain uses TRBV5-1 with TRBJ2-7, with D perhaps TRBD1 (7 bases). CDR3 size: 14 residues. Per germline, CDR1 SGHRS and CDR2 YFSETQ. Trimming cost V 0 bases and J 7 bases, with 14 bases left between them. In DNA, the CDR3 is TGCGCCAGCAGCTTGGCTAACAGGGGAGGTGAGCAGTACTTC. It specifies CASSLANRGGEQYF.

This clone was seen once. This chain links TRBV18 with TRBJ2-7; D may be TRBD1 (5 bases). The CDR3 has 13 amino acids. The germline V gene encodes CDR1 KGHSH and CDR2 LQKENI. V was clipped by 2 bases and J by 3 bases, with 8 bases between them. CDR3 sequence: CASSPYQGYEQYF. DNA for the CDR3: TGTGCCAGCTCACCATACCAGGGCTACGAGCAGTACTTC.

The CDR3 sequence: CASSEQGTHEQYF. The CDR3 bases are TGTGCCAGCAGCGAACAGGGGACCCACGAGCAGTACTTC. This chain connects TRBV2 to TRBJ2-7; the match to TRBD1 covers 7 bases. This CDR3 has 13 residues. Germline V CDR1 and CDR2: SNHLY, FYNNEI. Trimming at V came to 6 bases and at J to 5 bases, leaving 7 bases not matched to a gene.

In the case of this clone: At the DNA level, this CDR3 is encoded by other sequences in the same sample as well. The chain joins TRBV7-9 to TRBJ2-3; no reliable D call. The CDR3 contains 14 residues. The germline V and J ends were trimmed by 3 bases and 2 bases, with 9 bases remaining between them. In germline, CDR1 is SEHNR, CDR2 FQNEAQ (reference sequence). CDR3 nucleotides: TGTGCCAGCAGCTTTAGCAGTAACACAGATACGCAGTATTTT. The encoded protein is CASSFSSNTDTQYF.

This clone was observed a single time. The CDR3 is CASSFARGGSKTFPEETQYF. The CDR3 DNA reads TGTGCCAGCAGCTTTGCTAGGGGGGGTTCCAAGACATTCCCTGAAGAGACCCAGTACTTC. The chain carries TRBV5-8 and TRBJ2-5; maybe TRBD2 (7 bases). Germline V gene data show CDR1 as SGHTS and CDR2 as YDEGEE. The CDR3 spans 20 residues. Trimming shortened V by 2 bases and J by 3 bases, and 29 bases separated the two germline ends.

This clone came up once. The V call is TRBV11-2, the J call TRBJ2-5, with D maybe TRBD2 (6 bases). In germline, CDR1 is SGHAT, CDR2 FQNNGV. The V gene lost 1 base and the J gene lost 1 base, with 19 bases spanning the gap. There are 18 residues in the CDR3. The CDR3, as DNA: TGTGCCAGCAGCTTAGGGGCGGGATTCACTTCCCGCCAAGAGACCCAGTACTTC. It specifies CASSLGAGFTSRQETQYF.

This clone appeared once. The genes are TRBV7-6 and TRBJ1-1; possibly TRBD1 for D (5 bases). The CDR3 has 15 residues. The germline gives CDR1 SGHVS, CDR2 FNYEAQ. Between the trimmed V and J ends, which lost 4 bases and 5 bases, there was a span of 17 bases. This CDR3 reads CASSSGRDSGTEAFF. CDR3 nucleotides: TGTGCCAGCAGCTCAGGGCGCGACAGTGGGACTGAAGCTTTCTTT. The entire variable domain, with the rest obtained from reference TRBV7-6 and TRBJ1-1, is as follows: GAGVSQSPRYKVTKRGQDVALRCDPISGHVSLYWYRQALGQGPEFLTYFNYEAQQDKSGLPNDRFSAERPEGSISTLTIQRTEQRDSAMYRCASSSGRDSGTEAFFGQGTRLTVV.

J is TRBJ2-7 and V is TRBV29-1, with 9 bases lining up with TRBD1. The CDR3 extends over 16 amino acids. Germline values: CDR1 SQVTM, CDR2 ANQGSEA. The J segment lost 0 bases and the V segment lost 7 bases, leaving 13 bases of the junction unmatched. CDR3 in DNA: TGCAGCGCCAAAAAGGGGACAGGGACGGCCTCCTACGAGCAGTACTTC. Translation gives CSAKKGTGTASYEQYF.

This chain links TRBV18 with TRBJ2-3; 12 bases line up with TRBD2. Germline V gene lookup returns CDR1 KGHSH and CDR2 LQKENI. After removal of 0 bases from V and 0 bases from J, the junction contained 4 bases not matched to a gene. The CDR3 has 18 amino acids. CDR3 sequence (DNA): TGTGCCAGCTCACCACCCCTAGCGGGAGGGGCGAGCACAGATACGCAGTATTTT. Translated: CASSPPLAGGASTDTQYF.